This T cell receptor beta chain was recorded in a study of T cell responses to AZD1222 COVID-19 vaccine. Profiled with immunoSEQ multiplex PCR; TCRdb holds only in-frame clones, not every one. The sample lists roughly 100,000 clones, around 80% occurring once. The CDR3 has 15 amino acids. Germline trimming cut 3 bases from V and 9 bases from J; bases unmatched to any gene: 11. Germline CDR1 reads LNHDA; CDR2 reads SQIVND (reference sequence). The chain joins TRBV19 to TRBJ2-1; 7 bases fit TRBD2. Source: peripheral blood, taken on day 0 of AZD1222 vaccination. This sequence originates from an adult in good health. The CDR3 DNA reads TGTGCCAGTAGTATGGGGGAGGGTTTGTTTCTTGAGCAGTTCTTC. It encodes CASSMGEGLFLEQFF.